This TCR beta chain is from a study of T cell clonotyping in hematopoietic cell transplantation. The overall study: Pretransplant recipient samples were taken after cytoreduction.

Only in-frame clones appear in the TCRdb table, and some are missing; sequencing was by immunoSEQ multiplex PCR. The data contain thousands of clones, around 80% of them singletons. Per germline, CDR1 SGDLS and CDR2 YYNGEE. J was trimmed by 8 bases and V by 4 bases; bases with no gene match: 5. The CDR3 extends over 13 amino acids. Time point indicated: recipient sample about 28 days before transplant, after cytoreduction. This clone was picked up one time. Material: peripheral blood mononuclear cells, obtained before stem cell transplant. This TCR was recovered from a man aged 60 to 75 with acute myeloid leukemia. Some clones in this sample may be carry-over from other donors' samples. The chain joins TRBV9 to TRBJ2-1; 8 bases line up with TRBD1. The CDR3 loop is CASSPPGGHEQFF. CDR3 coding DNA: TGTGCCAGCAGCCCCCCAGGGGGCCATGAGCAGTTCTTC.